This T cell receptor beta chain was sequenced in a study of cytomegalovirus exposure and HLA in healthy donors. The study's findings and limits: Per published reports, the classifier diagnosed cytomegalovirus status with high specificity and sensitivity. Per a later analysis, HLA-associated TCR beta chains showed more clonal expansion than other, equally common TCR beta chains.

Germline values: CDR1 SGHVS, CDR2 FQNEAQ. Trimming cost V 8 bases and J 3 bases; bases outside gene matches: 4. The CDR3 runs to 13 residues. Comments on this clone: Its specificity is not known.

The primer mix had 60 Vbeta and 13 Jbeta primers. Some clones are missing from TCRdb's copy, which holds only in-frame ones; the method was immunoSEQ multiplex PCR. Found here are approximately 220,000 clones, around 80% of them singletons; the top ten hold 6%. The specimen sequenced was PBMCs. The sequence derives from a man aged 35 to 55 in good health and CMV-seropositive. The V call is TRBV7-8, the J call TRBJ1-5; 7 nucleotides line up with TRBD1. In nucleotides, the CDR3 is TGTGCCAGCTCGGGACAGCCCAATCAGCCCCAGCATTTT. Translated, it gives CASSGQPNQPQHF.